Below are 27 T cell receptor beta chains sequenced from a single sample in a study of blood T cell repertoires in COVID-19. Profiled with immunoSEQ multiplex PCR; TCRdb holds only in-frame clones, not every one. The data hold roughly 160,000 clones, with more than 65% observed a single time. Sequencing was carried out using peripheral blood. The origin of the receptors is a woman aged 55-70 years with COVID-19, enrolled during active disease.

The chain recombines TRBV7-6 with TRBJ2-5, with 8 bases identical to TRBD2. With 6 bases clipped from V and 5 bases from J, the junction kept 11 bases outside the gene matches. The CDR3 length is 15 residues. In germline, CDR1 is SGHVS, CDR2 FNYEAQ. CDR3 bases: TGTGCCAGCAGAAGGGACACCGGGAGGGCGGAGACCCAGTACTTC. Encoded protein: CASRRDTGRAETQYF. Complete variable domain (other parts from reference TRBV7-6 and TRBJ2-5): GAGVSQSPRYKVTKRGQDVALRCDPISGHVSLYWYRQALGQGPEFLTYFNYEAQQDKSGLPNDRFSAERPEGSISTLTIQRTEQRDSAMYRCASRRDTGRAETQYFGPGTRLLVL.

J is TRBJ1-6 and V is TRBV28, with unresolved D. CDR1 and CDR2 (germline): MDHEN, SYDVKM. This CDR3 is 14 amino acids long. V lost 2 bases to trimming and J lost 6 bases, with 8 bases between them. The chain's CDR3 is CASSLVRSNSPLHF. In DNA, the CDR3 is TGTGCCAGCAGTTTAGTACGGAGTAATTCACCCCTCCACTTT.

V gene TRBV2 combines with J gene TRBJ2-3; the D is unclear. V was shortened by 4 bases and J by 0 bases, with 17 bases between the two germline ends. The CDR3 runs to 17 residues. Germline V gene data show CDR1 as SNHLY and CDR2 as FYNNEI. As DNA, the CDR3 is TGTGCCAGCAGTGCGTCATGGGTTCCGACTAGCACAGATACGCAGTATTTT. Amino acids: CASSASWVPTSTDTQYF.

Note on this clone: An end of the junction does not agree with germline; a read error may underlie this. The chain has TRBV7-7 and TRBJ2-5, with a possible D match to TRBD2 (7 bases). Germline values: CDR1 SSHAT, CDR2 FNYEAQ (reference sequence). The CDR3 has 15 amino acids. CDR3 DNA sequence: TGTGCTAGCAGCCGAGGAGGGGGGGATCAAGAGACCCAGTACTTC. It yields the protein CASSRGGGDQETQYF.

The chain employs TRBV7-9 and TRBJ2-6; 10 bases align to TRBD2. The length of the CDR3 is 16 residues. After removal of 6 bases from V and 4 bases from J, the junction contained 6 bases not matched to a gene. Germline loops: CDR1 SEHNR, CDR2 FQNEAQ (reference sequence). CDR3 sequence: CASRPGLASGANVLTF. CDR3 DNA sequence: TGTGCCAGCAGGCCGGGACTAGCGAGCGGGGCCAACGTCCTGACTTTC.

This chain joins TRBV6-5 and TRBJ1-1; 7 bases agree with TRBD1. After removal of 6 bases from V and 5 bases from J, the junction contained 12 bases not matched to a gene. The CDR3 runs to 15 residues. Germline assignment: CDR1 MNHEY and CDR2 SVGAGI. Written as DNA, the CDR3 is TGTGCCAGCAGCCCCCCCTTGACAGGGCAAACTGAAGCTTTCTTT. This codes for CASSPPLTGQTEAFF.

Only a few counts were recorded for this clone. The CDR3 loop is CASSLGQGRQETQYF. CDR3 in DNA: TGTGCCAGCAGCTTAGGGCAGGGCCGCCAAGAGACCCAGTACTTC. The rearrangement uses TRBV7-8 and TRBJ2-5; D may be TRBD1 (5 bases). CDR1 SGHVS and CDR2 FQNEAQ come from the germline V gene. Trimming left V 1 base short and J 1 base short, with 10 bases between. This CDR3 spans 15 amino acids.

The chain couples TRBV7-8 to TRBJ1-5; 7 bases agree with TRBD1. Germline V gene data show CDR1 as SGHVS and CDR2 as FQNEAQ. Losses at the gene ends were 1 base for V and 6 bases for J; bases not matched to a gene: 3. This CDR3 is built from 14 residues. The CDR3 coding sequence is TGTGCCAGCAGCTTAGGGGACAGTTTTCAGCCCCAGCATTTT. Its translation: CASSLGDSFQPQHF.

This chain connects TRBV15 to TRBJ2-5; 9 bases match TRBD2. The V gene end was trimmed by 0 bases and the J gene end by 4 bases; junction bases not matched to a gene: 9. The CDR3 has 17 residues. Germline CDR1 and CDR2: LNHNV and YYDKDF (reference sequence). The CDR3 nucleotides are TGTGCCACCAGCAGAGATCCCGGCGGGGGGGCAGGAGAGACCCAGTACTTC. As protein: CATSRDPGGGAGETQYF. The complete variable domain, with remaining parts taken from reference TRBV15 and TRBJ2-5, reads DAMVIQNPRYQVTQFGKPVTLSCSQTLNHNVMYWYQQKSSQAPKLLFHYYDKDFNNEADTPDNFQSRRPNTSFCFLDIRSPGLGDTAMYLCATSRDPGGGAGETQYFGPGTRLLVL.

This chain links TRBV28 with TRBJ1-3, with D hard to call. Trimming cost V 3 bases and J 3 bases, with 6 bases left between them. The V gene's germline CDR1 is MDHEN and CDR2 SYDVKM. This CDR3 spans 13 amino acids. Written as DNA, the CDR3 is TGTGCCAGCAGTTTTTCACTTGGAAACACCATATATTTT. Translated, it gives CASSFSLGNTIYF.

The chain uses TRBV6-5 and TRBJ2-5; 8 bases match TRBD2. Germline-derived CDR1 and CDR2 are MNHEY and SVGAGI. With 10 bases clipped from V and 3 bases from J, the junction kept 13 bases outside the gene matches. This CDR3 is built from 15 residues. The CDR3 DNA reads as TGTGCCACCAGGGGTCTAGCGGGTATAAAAGAGACCCAGTACTTC. Protein: CATRGLAGIKETQYF.

The V gene is TRBV18, the J gene TRBJ2-1; 8 bases match TRBD2. The CDR3 consists of 15 residues. Losses at the gene ends were 7 bases for V and 2 bases for J; bases not matched to a gene: 7. Germline CDR1 and CDR2: KGHSH and LQKENI. This CDR3 is CASCSGGLTYNEQFF. The CDR3 nucleotides are TGTGCCAGCTGTTCGGGGGGGCTTACCTACAATGAGCAGTTCTTC.

This clone has only one observation. This rearrangement joins TRBV5-8 to TRBJ2-5; no firm D call. Per germline, CDR1 SGHTS and CDR2 YDEGEE. Trimming took off 2 bases at V and 4 bases at J, with 15 bases between the two ends. The CDR3 length is 15 residues. The CDR3 DNA reads as TGTGCCAGCAGCTTCTCCCCCCCACAGTCAGAGACCCAGTACTTC. The encoded protein is CASSFSPPQSETQYF.

This clone was picked up one time. V gene TRBV6-5 combines with J gene TRBJ1-2; no reliable D call. V lost 2 bases, J lost 11 bases, and 18 bases lay in between. Germline lookup yields CDR1 MNHEY and CDR2 SVGAGI. The CDR3 is made up of 14 amino acids. The CDR3 DNA reads TGTGCCAGCAGTTACGGGCGGGGTCGGGATGAATACACCTTC. It yields the protein CASSYGRGRDEYTF.

V is TRBV2 and J is TRBJ1-6; perhaps TRBD1 as D (6 bases). In germline, CDR1 is SNHLY, CDR2 FYNNEI. This CDR3 is built from 14 residues. V was pared by 1 base and J by 13 bases, with 14 bases between. The CDR3 DNA is TGTGCCAGCAGTGAAGAGCGGGGGGCCTCGCCCCTCCACTTT. Its translation is CASSEERGASPLHF. The full variable domain, with the rest looked up from reference TRBV2 and TRBJ1-6, is EPEVTQTPSHQVTQMGQEVILRCVPISNHLYFYWYRQILGQKVEFLVSFYNNEISEKSEIFDDQFSVERPDGSNFTLKIRSTKLEDSAMYFCASSEERGASPLHFGNGTRLTVT.

V usage is TRBV11-3 and J usage is TRBJ2-3; D not resolved. The germline V gene has CDR1 SGHNT and CDR2 YENEEA. V lost 5 bases to trimming and J lost 3 bases, with 9 bases between them. The CDR3 consists of 13 residues. The CDR3, as DNA: TGTGCCAGCAGCCCAGCGACTACAGATACGCAGTATTTT. Protein: CASSPATTDTQYF.

This clone was recorded only once. This chain links TRBV19 with TRBJ2-4; D is perhaps TRBD2 (6 bases). CDR3 length equals 12 residues. Germline lookup yields CDR1 LNHDA and CDR2 SQIVND (reference sequence). V dropped 6 bases and J dropped 6 bases, with 9 bases sitting between them. The CDR3 loop is CASREGTNIQYF. The CDR3 DNA sequence: TGTGCCAGTAGGGAGGGCACAAACATTCAGTACTTC. The complete variable domain, with remaining parts taken from reference TRBV19 and TRBJ2-4, reads DGGITQSPKYLFRKEGQNVTLSCEQNLNHDAMYWYRQDPGQGLRLIYYSQIVNDFQKGDIAEGYSVSREKKESFPLTVTSAQKNPTAFYLCASREGTNIQYFGAGTRLSVL.

The V and J genes are TRBV19 and TRBJ1-3, with D tentatively TRBD1 (6 bases). Per the germline V gene, CDR1 is LNHDA and CDR2 is SQIVND (reference sequence). Trimming left V 6 bases short and J 6 bases short, with 15 bases between. The CDR3 is 14 residues long. CDR3 region: CASSPGQALNTIYF. In DNA, the CDR3 is TGTGCCAGTAGCCCGGGACAAGCCCTAAACACCATATATTTT. Using reference TRBV19 and TRBJ1-3 for the parts outside the CDR3, the full variable domain is DGGITQSPKYLFRKEGQNVTLSCEQNLNHDAMYWYRQDPGQGLRLIYYSQIVNDFQKGDIAEGYSVSREKKESFPLTVTSAQKNPTAFYLCASSPGQALNTIYFGEGSWLTVV.

The rearrangement joins TRBV10-3 to TRBJ2-5; 7 bases are a match to TRBD2. Germline trimming cut 3 bases from V and 5 bases from J; bases unmatched to any gene: 0. Looked up from germline, CDR1 is ENHRY and CDR2 is SYGVKD. This CDR3 is 12 amino acids long. CDR3 sequence reads: CAISELAETQYF. The CDR3, as DNA: TGTGCCATCAGTGAACTAGCGGAGACCCAGTACTTC.

The V gene is TRBV30, the J gene TRBJ1-2; D call uncertain. The ends were cut back, 5 bases at V and 3 bases at J, with 13 bases in the middle. CDR1 is GTSNPN, CDR2 SVGIG, per germline (reference sequence). The CDR3 consists of 13 residues. The DNA for the CDR3 is TGTGCCTGGGGTCTAGGCGGGGACTATGGCTACACCTTC. As protein: CAWGLGGDYGYTF.

This chain links TRBV24-1 with TRBJ2-3; 7 bases agree with TRBD1. The CDR3 length is 19 residues. V gave up 4 bases and J gave up 9 bases; unmatched junction bases: 24. Germline V gene data show CDR1 as KGHDR and CDR2 as SFDVKD. The CDR3 spells CATSDSPLTGATVIRTQYF. CDR3 DNA: TGTGCCACCAGTGACTCCCCCCTAACAGGGGCAACGGTCATCCGGACGCAGTATTTT.

The V gene is TRBV6-2 or TRBV6-3, the J gene TRBJ2-7; 12 nucleotides match TRBD1. Germline V gene data show CDR1 as MNHEY and CDR2 as SVGEGT. The CDR3 runs to 15 residues. V lost 5 bases to trimming and J lost 4 bases; unmatched junction nucleotides: 6. DNA of the CDR3: TGTGCCAGCAGTGCCCCGGGACAGGGGGCGTACGAGCAGTACTTC. It translates to CASSAPGQGAYEQYF.

A few counts support this clone. V and J are TRBV28 and TRBJ1-4; 7 bases align to TRBD1. Unmatched junction bases numbered 3, after V lost 5 bases and J lost 0 bases. CDR1 is MDHEN, CDR2 SYDVKM, per germline. The length of the CDR3 is 15 residues. CDR3 bases: TGTGCCAGCAGTGGACAGGCTGCAACTAATGAAAAACTGTTTTTT. Its protein is CASSGQAATNEKLFF.

The gene calls are TRBV5-1 and TRBJ2-3; tentative D call: TRBD1 (6 bases). The germline CDR1 and CDR2 sequences are SGHRS and YFSETQ. The germline V and J ends were trimmed by 0 bases and 1 base, with 24 bases remaining between them. The CDR3 extends over 20 amino acids. The CDR3: CASSLVPQNPGDTRTDTQYF. For the CDR3, the DNA is TGCGCCAGCAGCTTGGTGCCTCAGAACCCCGGGGACACCCGCACAGATACGCAGTATTTT.

This clone came up a few times. This sequence joins TRBV18 and TRBJ2-5; D perhaps matches TRBD2 (7 bases). Germline CDR1 reads KGHSH; CDR2 reads LQKENI. The CDR3 extends over 16 amino acids. V lost 5 bases and J lost 4, with 20 bases in between. For the CDR3, the DNA is TGTGCCAGCTCATCGGCCACAGGGAGGGCGGGAGAGACCCAGTACTTC. Translating it yields CASSSATGRAGETQYF.

This sequence joins TRBV27 and TRBJ2-1, with 13 bases aligning to TRBD2. The CDR3 covers 16 residues. CDR1 is MNHEY, CDR2 SMNVEV, per germline (reference sequence). With V trimmed by 6 bases and J by 1 base, 3 bases remained unmatched. CDR3 loop: CASRGTSGISYNEQFF. CDR3 nucleotide sequence: TGTGCCAGCAGGGGGACTAGCGGGATTTCCTACAATGAGCAGTTCTTC.

The gene calls are TRBV18 and TRBJ1-5, with TRBD1 as a possible D gene (6 bases). This CDR3 has 17 residues. V was clipped by 3 bases and J by 4 bases, with 19 bases between them. Per germline, CDR1 KGHSH and CDR2 LQKENI. The CDR3 bases are TGTGCCAGCTCACCTGACAGGTCACGCTCTCAAAATCAGCCCCAGCATTTT. Translating it yields CASSPDRSRSQNQPQHF.